The 21 T cell receptor beta chains presented below share a single source sample, sequenced in a study of shared clonotypes between healthy human individuals. Naive CD8 cells lacked CD45RO and underwent positive selection for CCR7, leaving out terminally differentiated effector memory CD45RA+ cells. Sequencing was performed with immunoSEQ multiplex PCR; in TCRdb, only in-frame clones are kept and a portion is missing. The sample lists about 2 million clones; about 95% were seen once. The sequencing sample was made of naive CD8+ T cells sorted from blood. The receptors were sampled from a man younger than 35 in good health.

The V gene is TRBV4-2, the J gene TRBJ2-7; 9 nucleotides line up with TRBD2. Germline lookup yields CDR1 LGHNA and CDR2 YNFKEQ. The CDR3 spans 16 residues. The V and J ends lost 1 base and 0 bases, in that order; junction bases with no gene match: 4. The CDR3 spells CASSQGYSGSSYEQYF. The CDR3 DNA follows: TGTGCCAGCAGCCAAGGATATAGCGGGAGCTCCTACGAGCAGTACTTC.

CDR3 nucleotides: TGCGCCAGCAGCCCCTCAACGGGATGGAATGAGCAGTTCTTC. Translated, it gives CASSPSTGWNEQFF. The V call is TRBV5-1, the J call TRBJ2-1; maybe TRBD2 (5 bases). V dropped 4 bases and J dropped 7 bases, with 15 bases sitting between them. The CDR3 has 14 residues. Per the germline V gene, CDR1 is SGHRS and CDR2 is YFSETQ.

This chain uses TRBV25-1 with TRBJ1-5; D unresolved. The CDR3 has 13 residues. V gave up 4 bases and J gave up 4 bases, with 8 bases separating them. Germline V gene data show CDR1 as MGHDK and CDR2 as SYGVNS. The CDR3 here is CASSVDGNQPQHF. CDR3 bases: TGTGCCAGCAGTGTAGACGGGAATCAGCCCCAGCATTTT.

The chain employs TRBV7-9 and TRBJ2-7; the D is unclear. Trimming removed 5 bases from V and 5 bases from J, with 10 bases in between. CDR3 length: 12 residues. The germline V gene has CDR1 SEHNR and CDR2 FQNEAQ (reference sequence). The CDR3 here is CASSGIRNEQYF. CDR3 bases: TGTGCCAGCAGCGGGATCCGAAACGAGCAGTACTTC.

This chain links TRBV10-2 with TRBJ2-3, with a weak D call TRBD2 (5 bases). V gave up 10 bases and J gave up 8 bases, with 16 bases separating them. This CDR3 has 12 amino acids. Per the germline V gene, CDR1 is WSHSY and CDR2 is SAAADI. The CDR3: CATGEPPGTQYF. In DNA, the CDR3 is TGCGCCACCGGGGAGCCGCCGGGTACGCAGTATTTT.

Worth noting for this clone: A read error may be the cause here, since a much bigger clone is one base away. The sample has other DNA sequences that encode this CDR3 too. V is TRBV5-4 and J is TRBJ2-7; TRBD1 agrees at 10 bases. CDR1 SGHNT and CDR2 YYREEE come from the germline V gene (reference sequence). The V segment lost 3 bases and the J segment 4 bases; nucleotides outside the gene matches: 1. The CDR3 sequence is 13 residues long. The CDR3 DNA follows: TGTGCCAGCAGCTGGGACAGGGGATACGAGCAGTACTTC. This translates into CASSWDRGYEQYF.

The gene calls are TRBV10-1 and TRBJ2-1, with D perhaps matching TRBD2 (5 bases). Germline V CDR1 and CDR2: WNHNN, SYGVQD (reference sequence). This CDR3 contains 14 residues. V shed 3 bases and J shed 8 bases, with 14 bases lying between them. CDR3 loop: CASSDGSAEDEQFF. In DNA, the CDR3 is TGCGCCAGCAGTGACGGTAGCGCAGAGGATGAGCAGTTCTTC.

The CDR3 loop is CASSWTSGVRTEQFF. The CDR3 DNA reads TGTGCCAGCAGTTGGACTAGCGGGGTCCGCACTGAGCAGTTCTTC. J is TRBJ2-1 and V is TRBV7-9, with TRBD2 matching 12 bases. The CDR3 has 15 residues. The J segment lost 9 bases and the V segment lost 6 bases, leaving 9 bases of the junction unmatched. Germline values: CDR1 SEHNR, CDR2 FQNEAQ (reference sequence).

The V and J genes are TRBV4-2 and TRBJ2-2; 10 nucleotides match TRBD2. The CDR3 runs to 16 residues. CDR1 and CDR2 (germline): LGHNA, YNFKEQ. V shed 4 bases, J shed 3 bases, and the junction held 5 bases outside the gene matches. The CDR3 bases are TGTGCCAGCAGCCTCCCTAGCGGGGGAGACACCGGGGAGCTGTTTTTT. Translating gives CASSLPSGGDTGELFF.

The chain links TRBV29-1 to TRBJ2-1; TRBD2 matches at 9 bases. V lost 0 bases, J lost 4 bases, and 10 bases stayed unmatched. This CDR3 comprises 17 residues. Per germline, CDR1 SQVTM and CDR2 ANQGSEA. CDR3 region: CSVEDDFATSGYNEQFF. The CDR3 nucleotides are TGCAGCGTTGAAGATGATTTTGCGACTAGCGGATACAATGAGCAGTTCTTC.

This chain uses TRBV19 with TRBJ2-6; D not resolved. The CDR3 length is 12 residues. V gave up 5 bases and J gave up 3 bases, with 2 bases separating them. In germline, CDR1 is LNHDA, CDR2 SQIVND (reference sequence). CDR3 protein: CASSYGANVLTF. The CDR3 region has the DNA TGTGCCAGTAGTTATGGGGCCAACGTCCTGACTTTC.

V is TRBV30 and J is TRBJ1-6; 8 bases are shared with TRBD1. V trimming: 2 bases; J trimming: 13 bases; junction bases outside the gene matches: 10. CDR3 length: 14 residues. Germline-derived CDR1 and CDR2 are GTSNPN and SVGIG (reference sequence). For the CDR3, the DNA is TGTGCCTGGAGTCTAGGACAGGGTCGTTTGCCCCTCCACTTT. It yields the protein CAWSLGQGRLPLHF.

The rearrangement joins TRBV27 to TRBJ2-1; TRBD1 matches 8 bases. The CDR3 length is 17 residues. Germline-derived CDR1 and CDR2 are MNHEY and SMNVEV (reference sequence). V lost 7 bases, J lost 9 bases, and 20 bases stayed unmatched. CDR3 sequence (DNA): TGTGCCAGCACACTTTTAAACCCGCAGGGGGCGCCGGGTGAGCAGTTCTTC. This gives the protein CASTLLNPQGAPGEQFF.

The chain uses TRBV5-5 and TRBJ1-5; D gene ambiguous. Germline lookup yields CDR1 SGHKS and CDR2 YYEKEE (reference sequence). Between the trimmed V and J ends, which lost 4 bases and 0 bases, there was a span of 11 bases. This CDR3 region has 15 residues. DNA for the CDR3: TGTGCCAGCAGCCCAGGATTTTTTAGCAATCAGCCCCAGCATTTT. This gives the protein CASSPGFFSNQPQHF.

As concerns this clone: The same CDR3 also results from other DNA sequences found in this sample. The chain has TRBV30 and TRBJ1-2; the match to TRBD1 covers 7 bases. The V and J ends lost 1 base and 6 bases, in that order; junction bases with no gene match: 2. CDR3 length equals 12 residues. Germline V gives CDR1 GTSNPN, CDR2 SVGIG (reference sequence). The CDR3 is CAWSGDRDGYTF. The CDR3 nucleotides are TGTGCCTGGAGTGGGGACAGAGATGGCTACACCTTC.

The sample holds one count of this clone. The chain is built from TRBV27 and TRBJ1-3, with D perhaps matching TRBD1 (5 bases). V lost 4 bases, J lost 4 bases, and 17 bases lay in between. Looked up from germline, CDR1 is MNHEY and CDR2 is SMNVEV (reference sequence). The CDR3 length is 16 residues. CDR3 sequence reads: CASSSFRGLAGNTIYF. In DNA form, the CDR3 reads TGTGCCAGCAGTTCTTTTAGGGGTCTGGCCGGAAACACCATATATTTT.

The chain joins TRBV2 to TRBJ1-6; 7 bases are a match to TRBD1. Unmatched junction bases numbered 4, after V lost 2 bases and J lost 6 bases. The CDR3 is 15 amino acids. CDR1 and CDR2 (germline): SNHLY, FYNNEI. CDR3 nucleotide sequence: TGTGCCAGCAGTGAATGGCCAGGGGGTAATTCACCCCTCCACTTT. Translated: CASSEWPGGNSPLHF.

This chain joins TRBV9 and TRBJ2-7; no clear D. Germline V lookup: CDR1 SGDLS, CDR2 YYNGEE. There are 13 residues in the CDR3. Between the trimmed V and J ends, which lost 4 bases and 4 bases, there was a span of 12 bases. In DNA form, the CDR3 reads TGTGCCAGCAGCCCCAATTTCGGTTACGAGCAGTACTTC. It encodes CASSPNFGYEQYF.

The rearrangement joins TRBV5-1 to TRBJ1-4; D is possibly TRBD1 (5 bases). Germline loops: CDR1 SGHRS, CDR2 YFSETQ. The length of the CDR3 is 15 residues. Trimming removed 0 bases at V and 3 bases at J, with 9 bases between. This CDR3 reads CASSLGDGANEKLFF. In nucleotides, the CDR3 is TGCGCCAGCAGCTTGGGGGACGGAGCTAATGAAAAACTGTTTTTT.

The chain recombines TRBV7-2 with TRBJ2-7; 11 bases agree with TRBD2. The junction had 9 bases not matched to a gene; V was cut back by 5 bases and J by 3 bases. This CDR3 is built from 16 residues. CDR1 and CDR2 from the germline V gene are SGHTA and FQGNSA. The CDR3 bases are TGTGCCAGCAGCATCCCCGTTAGCGGGGGGGGCTACGAGCAGTACTTC. Residues: CASSIPVSGGGYEQYF.

A word on this clone: The same CDR3 can be traced to other DNA sequences in this sample. The V and J genes are TRBV6-6 and TRBJ2-1; D is undetermined. The germline V gene encodes CDR1 MNHNY and CDR2 SVGAGI (reference sequence). Trimming cost V 2 bases and J 6 bases, with 5 bases left between them. The CDR3 totals 12 residues. The CDR3 coding sequence is TGTGCCAGCAGTTACCTCGGCAATGAGCAGTTCTTC. Translation: CASSYLGNEQFF.